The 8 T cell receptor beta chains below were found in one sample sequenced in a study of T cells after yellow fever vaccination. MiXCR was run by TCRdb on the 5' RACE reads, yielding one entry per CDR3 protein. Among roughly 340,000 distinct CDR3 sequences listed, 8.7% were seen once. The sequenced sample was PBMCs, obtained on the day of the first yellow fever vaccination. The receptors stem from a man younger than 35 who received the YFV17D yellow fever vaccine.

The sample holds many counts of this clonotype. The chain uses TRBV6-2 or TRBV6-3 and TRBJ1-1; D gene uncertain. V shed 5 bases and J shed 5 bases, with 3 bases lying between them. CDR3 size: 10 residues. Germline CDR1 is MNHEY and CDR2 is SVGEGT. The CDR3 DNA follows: TGTGCCAGCAGTAGTACTGAAGCTTTCTTT. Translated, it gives CASSSTEAFF.

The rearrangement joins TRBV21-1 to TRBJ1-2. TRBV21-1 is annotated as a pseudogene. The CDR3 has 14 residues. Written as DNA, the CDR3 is TGTGCCAGCAGCAAATCAAGGTCCGTCTATGGCTACACCTTC. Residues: CASSKSRSVYGYTF.

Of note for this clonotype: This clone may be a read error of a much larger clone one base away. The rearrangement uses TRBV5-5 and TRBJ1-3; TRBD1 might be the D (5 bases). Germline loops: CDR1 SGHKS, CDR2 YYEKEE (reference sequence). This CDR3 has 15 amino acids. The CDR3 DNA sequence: TGTGCCAGCAGCTTGTCCCAGGGAGCTGGAAACTCCATATATTTT. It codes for CASSLSQGAGNSIYF.

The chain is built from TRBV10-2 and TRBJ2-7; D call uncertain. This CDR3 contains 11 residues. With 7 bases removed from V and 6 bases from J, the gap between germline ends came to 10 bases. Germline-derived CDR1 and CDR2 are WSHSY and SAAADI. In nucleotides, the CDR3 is TGCGCCAGCAACTGGAAGGGCGAGCAGTACGTC. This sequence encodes CASNWKGEQYV.

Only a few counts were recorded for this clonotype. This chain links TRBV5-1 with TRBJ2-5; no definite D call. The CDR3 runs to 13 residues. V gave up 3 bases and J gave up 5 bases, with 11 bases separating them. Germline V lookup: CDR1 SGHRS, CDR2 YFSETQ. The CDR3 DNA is TGCGCCAGCAGCTGGTCCTACTGGGAGACCCAGTACTTC. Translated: CASSWSYWETQYF.

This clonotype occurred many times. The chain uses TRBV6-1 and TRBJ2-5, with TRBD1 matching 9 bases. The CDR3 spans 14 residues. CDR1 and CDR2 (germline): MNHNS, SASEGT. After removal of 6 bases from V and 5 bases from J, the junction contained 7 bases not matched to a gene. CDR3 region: CASSQTGGRETQYF. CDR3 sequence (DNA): TGTGCCAGCAGCCAGACAGGGGGAAGGGAGACCCAGTACTTC.

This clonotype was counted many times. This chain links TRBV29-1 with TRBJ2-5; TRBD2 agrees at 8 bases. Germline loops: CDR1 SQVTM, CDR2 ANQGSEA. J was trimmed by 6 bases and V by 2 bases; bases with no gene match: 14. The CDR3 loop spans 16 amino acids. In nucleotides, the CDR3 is TGCAGCGTTGAATCGGGGGGGATGCGGAGGAGGAAGACCCAGTACTTC. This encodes CSVESGGMRRRKTQYF.

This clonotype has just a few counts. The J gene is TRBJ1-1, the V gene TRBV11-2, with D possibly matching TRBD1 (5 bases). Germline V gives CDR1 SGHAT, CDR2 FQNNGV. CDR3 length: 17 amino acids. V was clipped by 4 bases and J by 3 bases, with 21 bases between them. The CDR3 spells CASSSKGMRQYHTEAFF. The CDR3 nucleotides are TGTGCCAGCAGCTCTAAGGGGATGAGACAGTACCACACTGAAGCTTTCTTT.